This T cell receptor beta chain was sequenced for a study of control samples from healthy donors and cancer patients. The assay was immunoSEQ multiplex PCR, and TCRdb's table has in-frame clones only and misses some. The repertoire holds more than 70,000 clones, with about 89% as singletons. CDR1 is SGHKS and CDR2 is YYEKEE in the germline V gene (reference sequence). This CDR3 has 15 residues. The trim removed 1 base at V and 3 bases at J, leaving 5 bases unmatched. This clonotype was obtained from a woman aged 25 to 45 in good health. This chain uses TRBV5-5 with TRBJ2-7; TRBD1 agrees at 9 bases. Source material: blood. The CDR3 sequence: CASSLYGTGFYEQYF. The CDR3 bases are TGTGCCAGCAGCTTGTATGGGACAGGGTTCTACGAGCAGTACTTC.